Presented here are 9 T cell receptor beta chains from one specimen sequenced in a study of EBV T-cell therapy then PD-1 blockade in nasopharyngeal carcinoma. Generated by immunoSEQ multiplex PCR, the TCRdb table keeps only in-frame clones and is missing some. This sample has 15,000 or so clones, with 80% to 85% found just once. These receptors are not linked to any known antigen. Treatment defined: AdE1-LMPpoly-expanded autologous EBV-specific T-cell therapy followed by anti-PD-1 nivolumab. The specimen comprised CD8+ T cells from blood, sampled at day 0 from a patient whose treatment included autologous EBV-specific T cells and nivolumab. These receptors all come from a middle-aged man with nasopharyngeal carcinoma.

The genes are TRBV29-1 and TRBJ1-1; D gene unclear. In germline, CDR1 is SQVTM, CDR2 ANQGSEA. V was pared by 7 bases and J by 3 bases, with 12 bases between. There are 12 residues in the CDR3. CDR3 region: CSATARYTEAFF. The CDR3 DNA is TGCAGCGCTACTGCCAGGTACACTGAAGCTTTCTTT.

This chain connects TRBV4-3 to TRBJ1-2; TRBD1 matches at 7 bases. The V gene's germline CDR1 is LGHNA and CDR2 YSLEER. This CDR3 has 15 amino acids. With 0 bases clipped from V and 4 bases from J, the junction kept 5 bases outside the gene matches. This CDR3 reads CASSQERQGFYGYTF. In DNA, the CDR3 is TGCGCCAGCAGCCAAGAGAGACAGGGCTTCTATGGCTACACCTTC.

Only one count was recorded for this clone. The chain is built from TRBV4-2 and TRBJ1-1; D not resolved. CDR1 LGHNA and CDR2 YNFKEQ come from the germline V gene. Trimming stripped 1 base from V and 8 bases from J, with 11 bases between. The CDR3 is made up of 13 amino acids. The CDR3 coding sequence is TGTGCCAGCAGCCAAGGCGGGTCGGAAGAAGCTTTCTTT. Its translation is CASSQGGSEEAFF.

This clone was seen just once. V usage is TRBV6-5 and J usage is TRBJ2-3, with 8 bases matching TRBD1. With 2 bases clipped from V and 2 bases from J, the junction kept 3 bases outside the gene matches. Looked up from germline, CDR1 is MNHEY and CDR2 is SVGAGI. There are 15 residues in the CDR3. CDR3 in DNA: TGTGCCAGCAGTTACAGGACAGGGACCACAGATACGCAGTATTTT. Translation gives CASSYRTGTTDTQYF.

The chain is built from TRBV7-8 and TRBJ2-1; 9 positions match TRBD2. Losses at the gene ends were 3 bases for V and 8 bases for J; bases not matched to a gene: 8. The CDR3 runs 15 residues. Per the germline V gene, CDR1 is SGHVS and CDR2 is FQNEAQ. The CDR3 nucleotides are TGTGCCAGCAGCTTCAGCGGGGGGCCCTTGGATGAGCAGTTCTTC. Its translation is CASSFSGGPLDEQFF.

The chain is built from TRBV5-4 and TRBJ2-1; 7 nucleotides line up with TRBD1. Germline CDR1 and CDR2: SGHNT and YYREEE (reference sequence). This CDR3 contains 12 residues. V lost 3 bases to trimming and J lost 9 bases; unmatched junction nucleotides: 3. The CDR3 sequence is CASSSTGSEQFF. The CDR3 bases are TGTGCCAGCAGCTCGACAGGGAGTGAGCAGTTCTTC.

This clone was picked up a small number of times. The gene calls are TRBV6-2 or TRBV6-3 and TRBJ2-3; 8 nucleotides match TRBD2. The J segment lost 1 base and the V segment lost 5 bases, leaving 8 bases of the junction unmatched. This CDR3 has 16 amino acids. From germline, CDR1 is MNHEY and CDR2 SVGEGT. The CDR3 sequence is CASSLVAGQGTDTQYF. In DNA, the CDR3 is TGTGCCAGCAGTCTGGTAGCGGGGCAAGGCACAGATACGCAGTATTTT.

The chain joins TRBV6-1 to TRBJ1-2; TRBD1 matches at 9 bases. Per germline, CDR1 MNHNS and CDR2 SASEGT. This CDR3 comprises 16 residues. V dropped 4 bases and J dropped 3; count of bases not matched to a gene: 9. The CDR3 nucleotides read TGTGCCAGCAGTGGCCCGGACAGGGGTTACGACTATGGCTACACCTTC. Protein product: CASSGPDRGYDYGYTF.

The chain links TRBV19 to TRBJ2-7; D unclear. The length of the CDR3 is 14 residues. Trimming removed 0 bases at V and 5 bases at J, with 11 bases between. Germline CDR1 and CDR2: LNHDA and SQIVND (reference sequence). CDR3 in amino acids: CASSIDRTVDEQYF. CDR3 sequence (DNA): TGTGCCAGTAGTATAGACAGGACCGTCGACGAGCAGTACTTC.